The 14 T cell receptor beta chains below were found in one sample sequenced in a study of CD8+ T cells in alopecia areata. The treatment here: oral pan-JAK inhibitor, 5-10 mg twice daily. Following RNA extraction, reverse transcription yielded cDNA that acted as the sequencing template. Produced via immunoSEQ multiplex PCR; TCRdb's table is partial and in-frame only. The top ten clones hold 4% to 4.5% of a sample with fewer than 250,000 clones, over 60% of them seen once. The sequencing here drew on CD4+ T cells sorted from blood, taken at week 4, from a patient treated with tofacitinib. The receptors here all came from a human donor with alopecia areata.

This clone appeared a single time. V gene TRBV10-3 combines with J gene TRBJ1-2, with 7 bases that match TRBD1. V was pared by 10 bases and J by 0 bases, with 8 bases of the junction left unmatched. The CDR3 length is 14 residues. Germline V gene sequence: CDR1 ENHRY, CDR2 SYGVKD. Here the CDR3 reads CASRTGNTNYGYTF. The CDR3 nucleotides are TGTGCCAGCAGGACAGGCAACACTAACTATGGCTACACCTTC.

J is TRBJ2-3 and V is TRBV6-5, with D hard to call. V was pared by 6 bases and J by 4 bases, with 8 bases between. The CDR3 loop spans 12 amino acids. The germline V gene encodes CDR1 MNHEY and CDR2 SVGAGI. CDR3 coding DNA: TGTGCCAGCAGCCCCCAGCCAGATACGCAGTATTTT. Amino acid sequence: CASSPQPDTQYF.

This clone was observed a few times. This rearrangement joins TRBV10-3 to TRBJ2-3, with 11 bases lining up with TRBD2. The CDR3 runs to 14 residues. The V segment lost 9 bases and the J segment 9 bases; nucleotides outside the gene matches: 11. Looked up from germline, CDR1 is ENHRY and CDR2 is SYGVKD. Here the CDR3 DNA reads TGTGCCATTGCCGGGACTAGCGGCCCGCAGACGCAGTATTTT. Amino acids: CAIAGTSGPQTQYF.

This clone has just a few counts. The V and J genes are TRBV2 and TRBJ1-1, with 10 positions matching TRBD1. The CDR3 runs 12 residues. Germline V gives CDR1 SNHLY, CDR2 FYNNEI. With 5 bases clipped from V and 10 bases from J, the junction kept 4 bases outside the gene matches. The CDR3 DNA sequence: TGTGCCAGCAGTCAGACAGGGGGCAGAGCTTTCTTT. As protein: CASSQTGGRAFF.

With respect to this clone: Distinct nucleotide sequences in the sample also encode this CDR3. The genes are TRBV29-1 and TRBJ1-1; D remains unclear. Trimming left V 7 bases short and J 1 base short, with 4 bases between. Germline-derived CDR1 and CDR2 are SQVTM and ANQGSEA. This CDR3 has 10 amino acids. The CDR3 here is CSAGNTEAFF. The CDR3 DNA reads as TGCAGCGCAGGGAACACTGAAGCTTTCTTT. Looking up the rest from reference TRBV29-1 and TRBJ1-1 gives the full variable domain: SAVISQKPSRDICQRGTSLTIQCQVDSQVTMMFWYRQQPGQSLTLIATANQGSEATYESGFVIDKFPISRPNLTFSTLTVSNMSPEDSSIYLCSAGNTEAFFGQGTRLTVV.

J is TRBJ2-1 and V is TRBV2; D is unclear. This CDR3 is built from 14 residues. Germline loops: CDR1 SNHLY, CDR2 FYNNEI. The V and J ends lost 2 bases and 3 bases respectively, with 8 bases between them. The CDR3 DNA reads TGTGCCAGCAGTGAACAGTCCTTCTACAATGAGCAGTTCTTC. This encodes CASSEQSFYNEQFF.

This clone has only one observation. The J gene is TRBJ2-7, the V gene TRBV7-2, with 7 bases identical to TRBD1. J gave up 2 bases and V 2 bases, and 6 bases lay outside the gene matches. The CDR3 totals 15 residues. Germline CDR1 is SGHTA and CDR2 is FQGNSA. The CDR3 DNA reads as TGTGCCAGCAGCTTAAGCAGGGGGAAGGCCTACGAGCAGTACTTC. This codes for CASSLSRGKAYEQYF.

J is TRBJ1-2 and V is TRBV20-1; D is unclear. Germline values: CDR1 DFQATT, CDR2 SNEGSKA (reference sequence). This CDR3 spans 11 amino acids. Trimming stripped 6 bases from V and 3 bases from J, with 8 bases between. This CDR3 is CSAGLDYGYTF. DNA for the CDR3: TGCAGTGCCGGCCTAGACTATGGCTACACCTTC.

The chain links TRBV25-1 to TRBJ1-1; 8 nucleotides align to TRBD1. Germline V gene data show CDR1 as MGHDK and CDR2 as SYGVNS. The CDR3 is made up of 15 amino acids. V gave up 4 bases and J gave up 5 bases; unmatched junction bases: 9. Here the CDR3 reads CASSATDRAGTEAFF. In nucleotides, the CDR3 is TGTGCCAGCAGTGCCACGGACAGGGCCGGTACTGAAGCTTTCTTT. The variable domain in full, with the rest retrieved from reference TRBV25-1 and TRBJ1-1, is EADIYQTPRYLVIGTGKKITLECSQTMGHDKMYWYQQDPGMELHLIHYSYGVNSTEKGDLSSESTVSRIRTEHFPLTLESARPSHTSQYLCASSATDRAGTEAFFGQGTRLTVV.

The chain recombines TRBV4-1 with TRBJ2-6, with D perhaps TRBD1 or TRBD2 (5 bases each). Trimming took off 3 bases at V and 4 bases at J, with 19 bases between the two ends. The CDR3 runs to 18 residues. Germline V CDR1 and CDR2: MGHRA, YSYEKL. The CDR3 protein is CASSQVGTAPQGANVLTF. Written as DNA, the CDR3 is TGCGCCAGCAGCCAGGTCGGGACCGCACCGCAGGGGGCCAACGTCCTGACTTTC.

This clone was observed a handful of times. V usage is TRBV4-1 and J usage is TRBJ2-6, with D tentatively TRBD1 (5 bases). Germline CDR1 and CDR2: MGHRA and YSYEKL. The CDR3 is made up of 16 amino acids. The ends were cut back, 0 bases at V and 1 base at J, with 7 bases in the middle. The CDR3 DNA is TGCGCCAGCAGCCAAGATAGGGGATCTGGGGCCAACGTCCTGACTTTC. Protein sequence: CASSQDRGSGANVLTF.

CDR3 nucleotide sequence: TGTGCCAGCAGCCAAGGTCTGGAGTCCACTAGGTACGAGCAGTACTTC. Translating it yields CASSQGLESTRYEQYF. V and J are TRBV4-2 and TRBJ2-7; possible D gene TRBD2, 5 bases. The CDR3 extends over 16 amino acids. The germline V gene has CDR1 LGHNA and CDR2 YNFKEQ. Between the trimmed V and J ends, which lost 1 base and 4 bases, there was a span of 17 bases.

The CDR3 loop is CASSGFAGTLHEQYF. CDR3 coding DNA: TGTGCCAGCAGCGGGTTCGCGGGGACGCTCCACGAGCAGTACTTC. The chain combines TRBV7-3 with TRBJ2-7, with D possibly matching TRBD2 (6 bases). From germline, CDR1 is SGHTA and CDR2 FQGTGA. The V end was cut by 5 bases, the J end by 5 bases, with 19 bases between. The CDR3 spans 15 residues. Full variable domain (remainder filled in from reference TRBV7-3 and TRBJ2-7): GAGVSQTPSNKVTEKGKYVELRCDPISGHTALYWYRQSLGQGPEFLIYFQGTGAADDSGLPNDRFFAVRPEGSVSTLKIQRTERGDSAVYLCASSGFAGTLHEQYFGPGTRLTVT.

The chain employs TRBV30 and TRBJ2-3; D not resolved. The CDR3 is 10 residues long. V was clipped by 4 bases and J by 5 bases, with 4 bases between them. CDR1 GTSNPN and CDR2 SVGIG come from the germline V gene (reference sequence). The CDR3 loop reads CAWKRDTQYF. The CDR3 region has the DNA TGTGCCTGGAAAAGAGATACGCAGTATTTT.